This T cell receptor (beta chain) was retrieved from a study of T cells after yellow fever vaccination (dated 2019 in TCRdb). Context from the whole study: The SMART-Seq v4 Ultra Low Input RNA kit was used to prepare libraries from fractions with low cell numbers. To follow T-cell clones before and after primary and booster YFV17D yellow fever vaccination, bulk TCR alpha and beta repertoires were sequenced over time. The cohort comprised two healthy male donors, one aged 18 to 30 and one aged 30 to 40 years. Blood was collected at multiple timepoints before and after primary and secondary immunization, and bulk PBMC replicates and cell subsets were isolated.

This clonotype turned up a few times. The clone's antigen remains unknown. No per-base quality is available; no much larger clone lies one base away. Results and caveats for the whole study, not just this receptor: The secondary T-cell response was weaker than the primary response but faster, peaking on day 5 instead of day 15. A small share of clonotypes was detected in both CD4 and CD8 compartments, with the overlap likely arising from convergent recombination. After the booster, most clones that had expanded after primary vaccination were detected again (roughly 95% of CD4 and under 90% of CD8), suggesting broad maintenance of memory. The study included only a couple of donors, which limits how far the findings can be generalized. Computational filtering was required because FACS-sorted repertoires could contain abundant contaminating clonotypes from the bulk population.

TCR cDNA was made using 5'RACE template switching, a step that added a universal primer site and unique molecular identifiers. Priming for cDNA synthesis came from both the TCR alpha and TCR beta constant segments. Library amplification used two PCR steps, and the second PCR step added sample barcodes and sequencing adapters. Sequencing of libraries was done on Illumina HiSeq 2500 (2x100 bp) or NovaSeq (2x150 bp). As for the authors' bioinformatics: MIGEC handled demultiplexing of reads and collapsing into UMI consensus sequences, while MiXCR performed V(D)J alignment. Vaccine-responding clonotypes were identified with edgeR using replicate PBMC samples, with FDR below 0.01 and a log2 fold change above 5 up to day 15 being required. Each bulk clonotype received a CD4 or CD8 identity based on whether the sequenced CD4 or CD8 repertoire contained that clonotype at higher abundance. Clones were called with MiXCR by TCRdb after fastp trimmed the public reads at Q25, and only in-frame beta chains were retained. Each CDR3 protein gets just one entry, which takes the most common genes and DNA from the rows behind it. TCRdb's processing, not the study's, gives the V and J calls here. The sample table lists roughly 120,000 distinct CDR3 sequences, approximately 8.4% of them with a count of one. The ten top clones hold over 25% of the sample.

This sample's treatment or condition label indicates: live attenuated yellow fever vaccine strain. A standard Ficoll-Paque protocol was used to isolate PBMCs from peripheral blood. Dynabeads CD4 and CD8 positive selection kits were used to isolate the CD4 and CD8 T-cell fractions. TriZol was used to extract RNA from bulk PBMCs, CD4 and CD8 fractions, and dextramer-positive and dextramer-negative fractions. In the germline V gene (reference sequence), CDR1 corresponds to LGHDT and CDR2 to YNNKEL. The CDR3 numbers 14 residues from cysteine through phenylalanine. CDR3 DNA only is kept here, 42 bases in frame from base 1. Germline trimming: 7 bases from V, 12 bases from J; junction bases outside gene matches: 13.

This specimen consisted of CD8+ T cells sorted from PBMCs, obtained 45 days after the yellow fever booster vaccination. The origin of this receptor is a man aged 30-40 years who received the YFV17D yellow fever vaccine. The V gene is TRBV3-1 and the J gene is TRBJ2-1; 9 central nucleotides agree with TRBD2. The DNA sequence is as follows: TGTGCCAGCACCCCAAACCTAGCGGGATTGGCGCAGTTCTTC. This is translated as CASTPNLAGLAQFF.